The 14 T cell receptor beta chains in this list originate from one sample, sequenced in a study of OX40 agonist ivuxolimab in advanced cancers. Here immunoSEQ multiplex PCR was the method, and the copy in TCRdb shows in-frame clones only, minus some. The repertoire consists of about 40,000 clones, with around 88% occurring once and the leading ten covering 20% to 25%. The material was CD4+ or CD8+ T cells sorted from blood, obtained in a trial of the OX40 agonist ivuxolimab. Every receptor here comes from an adult with an advanced solid tumor such as melanoma, head and neck, liver or kidney cancer.

This clone was counted only a few times. The gene calls are TRBV6-5 and TRBJ2-1, with TRBD1 identical over 8 bases. Losses at the gene ends were 6 bases for V and 7 bases for J; bases not matched to a gene: 11. The germline V gene encodes CDR1 MNHEY and CDR2 SVGAGI. The length of the CDR3 is 15 residues. CDR3 loop: CASSLPPDRGNEQFF. The CDR3 DNA is TGTGCCAGCAGCTTACCCCCCGACAGGGGTAATGAGCAGTTCTTC.

This clone was recorded once. The V and J genes are TRBV19 and TRBJ2-2; a weak D match, TRBD2 (5 bases). The CDR3 loop spans 14 amino acids. Trimming removed 5 bases at V and 5 bases at J, with 12 bases between. Per germline, CDR1 LNHDA and CDR2 SQIVND (reference sequence). CDR3 nucleotide sequence: TGTGCCAGTAGTTGGGGAGTGGAAACCGGGGAGCTGTTTTTT. As protein: CASSWGVETGELFF.

CDR3 loop: CASSQGLAENEQFF. The CDR3 DNA follows: TGTGCCAGCAGCCAAGGACTAGCTGAAAATGAGCAGTTCTTC. The rearrangement links TRBV14 to TRBJ2-1, with 7 bases identical to TRBD2. V lost 1 base and J lost 7; bases outside the gene matches: 4. The CDR3 consists of 14 residues. The germline gives CDR1 SGHDN, CDR2 FVKESK. Combining the CDR3 with reference TRBV14 and TRBJ2-1 gives the whole variable domain EAGVTQFPSHSVIEKGQTVTLRCDPISGHDNLYWYRRVMGKEIKFLLHFVKESKQDESGMPNNRFLAERTGGTYSTLKVQPAELEDSGVYFCASSQGLAENEQFFGPGTRLTVL.

This chain connects TRBV4-1 to TRBJ1-1; TRBD1 is a possible D gene (5 bases). The ends were cut back, 1 base at V and 1 base at J, with 10 bases in the middle. This CDR3 region has 15 residues. The germline V gene has CDR1 MGHRA and CDR2 YSYEKL. CDR3: CASSQVPGSNTEAFF. The CDR3 coding sequence is TGCGCCAGCAGCCAAGTCCCAGGGTCGAACACTGAAGCTTTCTTT.

The chain recombines TRBV28 with TRBJ2-7, with D hard to call. This CDR3 contains 15 residues. Germline CDR1 MDHEN, CDR2 SYDVKM. V was clipped by 4 bases and J by 0 bases, with 13 bases between them. CDR3 in DNA: TGTGCCAGCAGTTGGTGGCAGGTGAGCTCCTACGAGCAGTACTTC. It specifies CASSWWQVSSYEQYF.

This chain joins TRBV19 and TRBJ2-1; 9 nucleotides line up with TRBD2. CDR3 length: 14 residues. CDR1 and CDR2 from the germline V gene are LNHDA and SQIVND (reference sequence). Germline trimming cut 5 bases from V and 8 bases from J; bases unmatched to any gene: 7. CDR3 amino acids: CASSFAGGPYEQFF. The CDR3 bases are TGTGCCAGTAGTTTCGCGGGAGGGCCTTATGAGCAGTTCTTC.

This chain joins TRBV4-1 and TRBJ2-7, with 7 bases that match TRBD1. The germline CDR1 and CDR2 sequences are MGHRA and YSYEKL. V dropped 4 bases and J dropped 4; count of bases not matched to a gene: 4. CDR3 length equals 13 residues. The CDR3 region has the DNA TGCGCCAGCAGCCCCAGACAGGGTTACGAGCAGTACTTC. Its translation: CASSPRQGYEQYF.

The chain links TRBV28 to TRBJ1-2, with D possibly matching TRBD1 (5 bases). This CDR3 is 14 amino acids long. The V end was cut by 6 bases, the J end by 4 bases, with 15 bases between. Germline V lookup: CDR1 MDHEN, CDR2 SYDVKM. The CDR3 coding sequence is TGTGCCAGCAGCAATACCCGGGGGGGCTATGGCTACACCTTC. It is translated as CASSNTRGGYGYTF.

V gene TRBV11-2 combines with J gene TRBJ2-7; D is unresolved. The CDR3 length is 13 residues. Trimming stripped 2 bases from V and 5 bases from J, with 10 bases between. Germline V CDR1 and CDR2: SGHAT, FQNNGV. The CDR3 sequence: CASSLIRADEQYF. CDR3 DNA: TGTGCCAGCAGCTTAATCCGGGCAGACGAGCAGTACTTC.

The CDR3 bases are TGTGCCAGCAGCTTAGACGGTGCATTTCACGGGGAGGGCCTTGAGACCCAGTACTTC. Encoded protein: CASSLDGAFHGEGLETQYF. This sequence joins TRBV7-8 and TRBJ2-5; 7 bases match TRBD2. Germline loops: CDR1 SGHVS, CDR2 FQNEAQ. The V gene end was trimmed by 1 base and the J gene end by 5 bases; junction bases not matched to a gene: 19. The CDR3 contains 19 residues.

J is TRBJ2-1 and V is TRBV2; possible D gene TRBD2, 6 bases. Germline V gene sequence: CDR1 SNHLY, CDR2 FYNNEI. The germline V and J ends were trimmed by 10 bases and 9 bases, with 22 bases remaining between them. CDR3 length: 14 residues. CDR3 region: CATHRSSAIGEQFF. The CDR3 nucleotides read TGTGCCACCCACCGATCTAGCGCCATAGGTGAGCAGTTCTTC.

The V gene is TRBV10-2, the J gene TRBJ2-2; no clear D. The CDR3 has 12 amino acids. V lost 0 bases and J lost 7, with 3 bases in between. Germline CDR1 WSHSY, CDR2 SAAADI. The chain's CDR3 is CASSESHGELFF. Written as DNA, the CDR3 is TGCGCCAGCAGTGAGTCCCACGGGGAGCTGTTTTTT.

The V and J genes are TRBV27 and TRBJ2-7; D call uncertain. The V end lost 3 bases, the J end lost 1 base, and 7 bases lay between the germline ends. CDR3 length: 13 amino acids. From germline, CDR1 is MNHEY and CDR2 SMNVEV (reference sequence). The CDR3 DNA sequence: TGTGCCAGCAGTTTTGGCGGTTCCTACGAGCAGTACTTC. Protein: CASSFGGSYEQYF.

This clone was seen a single time. This chain links TRBV7-6 with TRBJ2-1; tentative D call: TRBD2 (6 bases). The CDR3 contains 16 residues. Germline V CDR1 and CDR2: SGHVS, FNYEAQ. Trimming stripped 1 base from V and 1 base from J, with 11 bases between. The CDR3 region is CASSLGRERSYNEQFF. The CDR3 bases are TGTGCCAGCAGCTTAGGACGGGAGAGGTCCTACAATGAGCAGTTCTTC.